One sample yielded the 32 T cell receptor beta chains listed below, sequenced in a study of T cells in Graves' hyperthyroidism and ophthalmopathy (dated by TCRdb to between 2019 and 2020). The library was obtained by multiplex PCR. TCRdb shows the sequencer as Illumina HiSeq 2000. The TCR beta CDR3 regions were amplified from RNA transcripts. The TCR CDR3 was subjected to a first round of RT-PCR using the HTBI primer set and the Qiagen OneStep RT-PCR kit. TCRdb cleaned the public reads at Q25 with fastp, built clones with MiXCR and kept in-frame beta chains. CDR3 protein duplicates are merged, each entry listing the most common genes and DNA. This sample lists about 320,000 distinct CDR3 sequences; around a sixth were detected once. Around a third of the sample is taken by the ten largest. Sequences were obtained from blood. All receptors derive from a man aged 25 to 45 with Graves' hyperthyroidism.

This clonotype was seen at least ten times. The CDR3 DNA sequence: TGCGCCAGCAGCTTGGGACTAGCGAATGAGCAGTTCTTC. This translates into CASSLGLANEQFF. The V and J genes are TRBV5-1 and TRBJ2-1; 8 bases are a match to TRBD2. This CDR3 has 13 residues. The junction had 0 bases not matched to a gene; V was cut back by 0 bases and J by 7 bases. Per germline, CDR1 SGHRS and CDR2 YFSETQ.

Points on this clonotype: It may be a read error: a sequence one base away is much more abundant. This rearrangement joins TRBV2 to TRBJ2-1; tentative D call: TRBD1 (5 bases). V lost 6 bases, J lost 9 bases, and 12 bases lay in between. Germline loops: CDR1 SNHLY, CDR2 FYNNEI. The CDR3 is made up of 12 amino acids. The CDR3 DNA follows: TGTGCCAGCAGCTCTATAGACAGTGAGCAGTTCTTC. Translation gives CASSSIDSEQFF.

In this sample, this clonotype turned up many times. The chain links TRBV7-3 to TRBJ2-2; 9 bases align to TRBD2. CDR1 is SGHTA and CDR2 is FQGTGA in the germline V gene. The CDR3 is 18 residues long. The trim removed 0 bases at V and 5 bases at J, leaving 10 bases unmatched. The CDR3 coding sequence is TGTGCCAGCAGCTTAACGTCAAGCGGGAGGAGATGGACCGGGGAGCTGTTTTTT. Translation gives CASSLTSSGRRWTGELFF.

There are many counts of this clonotype. The chain is built from TRBV28 and TRBJ2-7; possibly TRBD1 or TRBD2 for D (5 bases each). The CDR3 has 14 residues. Trimming pared 3 bases from V and 0 bases from J, leaving 9 bases between. Germline CDR1 and CDR2: MDHEN and SYDVKM. In DNA form, the CDR3 reads TGTGCCAGCAGTTTCGGGGACCGCTCCTACGAGCAGTACTTC. Its translation is CASSFGDRSYEQYF.

V is TRBV20-1 and J is TRBJ2-2; possible D gene TRBD2, 5 bases. Germline V lookup: CDR1 DFQATT, CDR2 SNEGSKA (reference sequence). CDR3 length: 12 amino acids. V was shortened by 6 bases and J by 5 bases, with 10 bases between the two germline ends. Here the CDR3 reads CSARWRTGELFF. The CDR3 DNA reads as TGCAGTGCCAGATGGAGGACCGGGGAGCTGTTTTTT.

A word on this clonotype: This may arise from a read error, as a much more abundant clone is one base away. The J gene is TRBJ2-1, the V gene TRBV2; TRBD2 matches at 9 bases. From germline, CDR1 is SNHLY and CDR2 FYNNEI. The J segment lost 14 bases and the V segment lost 7 bases, leaving 12 bases of the junction unmatched. The CDR3 loop spans 13 amino acids. CDR3 sequence (DNA): TGTGCCAGCAACGGAGAGGGTAGCGGGAGTGAGTTCTTC. Translating it yields CASNGEGSGSEFF.

This clonotype was seen at least ten times. The CDR3 protein is CASSPFRDITGELFF. CDR3 DNA sequence: TGTGCCAGCAGCCCCTTCCGGGACATTACCGGGGAGCTGTTTTTT. V gene TRBV7-9 combines with J gene TRBJ2-2; D possibly corresponds to TRBD1 (6 bases). Trimming removed 5 bases from V and 5 bases from J, with 15 bases in between. This CDR3 spans 15 amino acids. Per the germline V gene, CDR1 is SEHNR and CDR2 is FQNEAQ (reference sequence).

This clonotype was picked up a small number of times. This chain joins TRBV5-6 and TRBJ2-7, with 7 bases fitting TRBD1. From germline, CDR1 is SGHDT and CDR2 YYEEEE. V lost 1 base, J lost 3 bases, and 13 bases stayed unmatched. The CDR3 extends over 17 amino acids. CDR3 in amino acids: CASSLWFIRDSHYEQYF. Here the CDR3 DNA reads TGTGCCAGCAGCTTGTGGTTTATACGGGACAGTCACTACGAGCAGTACTTC. Full variable domain (rest looked up from reference TRBV5-6 and TRBJ2-7): DAGVTQSPTHLIKTRGQQVTLRCSPKSGHDTVSWYQQALGQGPQFIFQYYEEEERQRGNFPDRFSGHQFPNYSSELNVNALLLGDSALYLCASSLWFIRDSHYEQYFGPGTRLTVT.

This clonotype was picked up a small number of times. The chain joins TRBV11-3 to TRBJ1-6, with TRBD1 matching over 7 bases. The CDR3 is 18 residues long. Germline loops: CDR1 SGHNT, CDR2 YENEEA. V shed 0 bases, J shed 5 bases, and the junction held 10 bases outside the gene matches. The CDR3 DNA follows: TGTGCCAGCAGCTTAGATCGGAGAGGGGGCGCCGATAATTCACCCCTCCACTTT. Its translation is CASSLDRRGGADNSPLHF.

This clonotype was detected only a few times. The CDR3 sequence is CASAAASTQYF. CDR3 bases: TGTGCCAGCGCCGCCGCCAGTACGCAGTATTTT. The V and J genes are TRBV6-1 and TRBJ2-3; D ambiguous. The CDR3 spans 11 residues. The V end was cut by 8 bases, the J end by 8 bases, with 11 bases between. From germline, CDR1 is MNHNS and CDR2 SASEGT.

V gene TRBV4-1 combines with J gene TRBJ2-3, with D perhaps TRBD2 (6 bases). This CDR3 contains 17 residues. CDR1 is MGHRA, CDR2 YSYEKL, per germline. V was clipped by 0 bases and J by 0 bases, with 13 bases between them. Written as DNA, the CDR3 is TGCGCCAGCAGCCAAGAAGCGTTTCTAGCGAGCACAGATACGCAGTATTTT. It encodes CASSQEAFLASTDTQYF.

This clonotype was recorded many times. The chain couples TRBV11-2 to TRBJ1-1; possible D gene TRBD1, 6 bases. The V gene lost 1 base and the J gene lost 4 bases, with 10 bases spanning the gap. Germline-derived CDR1 and CDR2 are SGHAT and FQNNGV. CDR3 length: 14 residues. This CDR3 is CASSLAGGGTEAFF. CDR3 coding DNA: TGTGCCAGCAGCTTAGCTGGGGGCGGCACTGAAGCTTTCTTT. Filled out from reference TRBV11-2 and TRBJ1-1, the complete variable domain reads EAGVAQSPRYKIIEKRQSVAFWCNPISGHATLYWYQQILGQGPKLLIQFQNNGVVDDSQLPKDRFSAERLKGVDSTLKIQPAKLEDSAVYLCASSLAGGGTEAFFGQGTRLTVV.

This clonotype was counted ten times or more. One end of the junction is discordant with germline, which a read error may explain. This chain links TRBV10-2 with TRBJ2-5, with 8 bases identical to TRBD2. Germline loops: CDR1 WSHSY, CDR2 SAAADI. The CDR3 totals 13 residues. The CDR3 DNA reads as TGTGCCAGCAGCTTAGCGGGGCGGGAGACCCAGTACTTC. It translates to CASSLAGRETQYF.

This clonotype was seen ten or more times. The chain employs TRBV5-6 and TRBJ2-1; possibly TRBD1 or TRBD2 for D (5 bases each). CDR1 SGHDT and CDR2 YYEEEE come from the germline V gene. V lost 0 bases to trimming and J lost 14 bases, with 12 bases between them. CDR3 length: 12 residues. CDR3 DNA sequence: TGTGCCAGCAGCTTGGCATACGGGGCTGAGTTCTTC. This codes for CASSLAYGAEFF.

This clonotype was detected only a few times. This chain uses TRBV11-3 with TRBJ1-2; the D gene is possibly TRBD1 (5 bases). Trimming cost V 5 bases and J 5 bases, with 12 bases left between them. The CDR3 spans 13 residues. Per the germline V gene, CDR1 is SGHNT and CDR2 is YENEEA. The CDR3 region has the DNA TGTGCCAGCAGCCAAGGGACCGAGTATGGCTACACCTTC. Encoded protein: CASSQGTEYGYTF.

This clonotype has a handful of counts. The chain employs TRBV5-1 and TRBJ1-3; 9 nucleotides match TRBD1. Germline values: CDR1 SGHRS, CDR2 YFSETQ. The CDR3 is made up of 14 amino acids. The J segment lost 3 bases and the V segment lost 5 bases, leaving 3 bases of the junction unmatched. The CDR3 DNA sequence: TGCGCCAGCAGACAGGGGGCGAGTGGAAACACCATATATTTT. Translating gives CASRQGASGNTIYF. Drawing the rest from reference TRBV5-1 and TRBJ1-3, the complete variable domain is KAGVTQTPRYLIKTRGQQVTLSCSPISGHRSVSWYQQTPGQGLQFLFEYFSETQRNKGNFPGRFSGRQFSNSRSEMNVSTLELGDSALYLCASRQGASGNTIYFGEGSWLTVV.

The chain uses TRBV7-4 and TRBJ1-4, with D uncertain. In germline, CDR1 is SGHVT, CDR2 SQSDAQ. CDR3 length: 15 residues. Trimming stripped 5 bases from V and 0 bases from J, with 10 bases between. CDR3 in DNA: TGTGCCAGCAGCGCCCGTCGGGCAACTAATGAAAAACTGTTTTTT. It encodes CASSARRATNEKLFF.

Ten or more counts support this clonotype. The gene calls are TRBV6-2 or TRBV6-3 and TRBJ2-1, with D perhaps being TRBD1 or TRBD2 (5 bases each). V lost 2 bases and J 6 bases, leaving 14 bases between the germline ends. The CDR3 extends over 15 amino acids. Germline V gene sequence: CDR1 MNHEY, CDR2 SVGEGT. The CDR3 sequence: CASSYRRGRGNEQFF. In DNA form, the CDR3 reads TGTGCCAGCAGTTACCGTCGGGGAAGGGGCAATGAGCAGTTCTTC.

This clonotype came up a few times. The rearrangement uses TRBV3-1 and TRBJ2-1, with D maybe TRBD1 (6 bases). Germline loops: CDR1 LGHDT, CDR2 YNNKEL (reference sequence). This CDR3 region has 16 residues. V shed 4 bases and J shed 0 bases, with 13 bases lying between them. The CDR3 region is CASSLRGPPSYNEQFF. DNA of the CDR3: TGTGCCAGCAGCCTCAGGGGACCCCCCTCCTACAATGAGCAGTTCTTC.

This clonotype has only one observation. Since a much larger clone is just one base distant, this may be a read error. The genes are TRBV5-1 and TRBJ2-3; tentatively, D is TRBD1 (5 bases). Germline-derived CDR1 and CDR2 are SGHRS and YFSETQ. The CDR3 is 13 residues long. The CDR3 reads CASSLEFTGTQYF. In DNA form, the CDR3 reads TGCGCCAGCAGCTTGGAATTCACAGGTACGCAGTATTTT.

This clonotype was seen more than once but under ten times. This chain links TRBV10-3 with TRBJ2-2, with D possibly being TRBD2 (6 bases). The length of the CDR3 is 12 residues. V was trimmed by 6 bases and J by 6 bases, leaving 8 bases between them. Per the germline V gene, CDR1 is ENHRY and CDR2 is SYGVKD. The CDR3, as DNA: TGTGCCATCAGCCGACTAGCCGGGGAGCTGTTTTTT. This encodes CAISRLAGELFF.

This clonotype turned up a few times. The chain recombines TRBV3-1 with TRBJ1-3, with D perhaps TRBD1 (5 bases). This CDR3 is built from 16 residues. Germline V gives CDR1 LGHDT, CDR2 YNNKEL (reference sequence). The V end lost 4 bases, the J end lost 0 bases, and 13 bases lay between the germline ends. CDR3 sequence: CASSPGTVISGNTIYF. CDR3 in DNA: TGTGCCAGCAGCCCCGGGACGGTCATCTCTGGAAACACCATATATTTT.

This clonotype has just a few counts. The genes are TRBV5-1 and TRBJ2-7; weak D call: TRBD1 (6 bases). The CDR3 covers 14 residues. The germline V and J ends were trimmed by 1 base and 4 bases, with 12 bases remaining between them. Germline V lookup: CDR1 SGHRS, CDR2 YFSETQ. CDR3 residues: CASSLTGLGYEQYF. The CDR3 bases are TGCGCCAGCAGCTTGACAGGGCTCGGGTACGAGCAGTACTTC.

In its sample, this clonotype was seen many times. This rearrangement joins TRBV11-2 to TRBJ2-3; D perhaps matches TRBD2 (6 bases). Per the germline V gene, CDR1 is SGHAT and CDR2 is FQNNGV. The ends were cut back, 1 base at V and 6 bases at J, with 14 bases in the middle. The CDR3 sequence is 15 residues long. CDR3 loop: CASSLVRWGRDTQYF. As DNA, the CDR3 is TGTGCCAGCAGCTTAGTCCGCTGGGGGAGGGATACGCAGTATTTT.

The V call is TRBV12-3 or TRBV12-4, the J call TRBJ2-1, with D perhaps given as TRBD1 or TRBD2 (6 bases each). CDR3 length equals 16 residues. V lost 6 bases and J 5 bases, leaving 20 bases between the germline ends. CDR3 amino acids: CASSRPGDTADNEQFF. In DNA, the CDR3 is TGTGCCAGCAGCCGCCCGGGGGACACCGCTGACAATGAGCAGTTCTTC.

The chain joins TRBV9 to TRBJ1-5; D gene ambiguous. This CDR3 contains 14 residues. Trimming left V 3 bases short and J 7 bases short, with 14 bases between. Germline CDR1 and CDR2: SGDLS and YYNGEE. The CDR3 spells CASSEEATGQPQHF. The CDR3 region has the DNA TGTGCCAGCAGCGAAGAGGCGACGGGACAGCCCCAGCATTTT.

The rearrangement links TRBV28 to TRBJ2-6, with 8 bases lining up with TRBD1. CDR3 size: 19 residues. Per the germline V gene, CDR1 is MDHEN and CDR2 is SYDVKM. The ends lost 5 bases at V and 0 bases at J; junction bases unmatched: 12. This chain's CDR3 is CASSTNLRTGSSGANVLTF. The CDR3 DNA follows: TGTGCCAGCAGTACAAACCTCCGGACAGGGAGCTCTGGGGCCAACGTCCTGACTTTC.

This clonotype has a handful of counts. The rearrangement links TRBV12-5 to TRBJ2-2; D gene unclear. Trimming took off 4 bases at V and 8 bases at J, with 8 bases between the two ends. The CDR3 extends over 12 amino acids. The germline V gene has CDR1 LGHNT and CDR2 FRNRAP. The CDR3, as DNA: TGTGCTAGTGGTTCGATAGCTGGGGAGCTGTTTTTT. Translation gives CASGSIAGELFF.

In this sample, this clonotype turned up many times. The chain uses TRBV20-1 and TRBJ2-5; D is undetermined. CDR3 length: 11 amino acids. V lost 1 base and J 4 bases, leaving 4 bases between the germline ends. The germline V gene has CDR1 DFQATT and CDR2 SNEGSKA (reference sequence). CDR3 sequence: CSARGLETQYF. As DNA, the CDR3 is TGCAGTGCTAGAGGGTTAGAGACCCAGTACTTC.

This clonotype was detected many times. V gene TRBV29-1 combines with J gene TRBJ2-1, with 7 bases matching TRBD2. Germline values: CDR1 SQVTM, CDR2 ANQGSEA. The CDR3 runs 17 residues. The ends lost 0 bases at V and 6 bases at J; junction bases unmatched: 14. The chain's CDR3 is CSVEDLDHGTNPNEQFF. The CDR3 region has the DNA TGCAGCGTTGAAGATCTAGACCACGGGACTAACCCCAATGAGCAGTTCTTC.

This clonotype was observed many times. The chain is built from TRBV7-2 and TRBJ2-7, with no clear D. The V gene lost 3 bases and the J gene lost 1 base, with 7 bases spanning the gap. The CDR3 runs 13 residues. Germline V CDR1 and CDR2: SGHTA, FQGNSA. The CDR3 spells CASSFDVSYEQYF. CDR3 DNA sequence: TGTGCCAGCAGCTTCGACGTTTCCTACGAGCAGTACTTC.

This clonotype was seen repeatedly, ten times or more. The V gene is TRBV30, the J gene TRBJ1-1; D may be TRBD1 (5 bases). The CDR3 contains 13 residues. CDR1 and CDR2 (germline): GTSNPN, SVGIG (reference sequence). V was trimmed by 2 bases and J by 0 bases, leaving 7 bases between them. Here the CDR3 reads CAWSRQLNTEAFF. In nucleotides, the CDR3 is TGTGCCTGGAGTCGACAGCTGAACACTGAAGCTTTCTTT.